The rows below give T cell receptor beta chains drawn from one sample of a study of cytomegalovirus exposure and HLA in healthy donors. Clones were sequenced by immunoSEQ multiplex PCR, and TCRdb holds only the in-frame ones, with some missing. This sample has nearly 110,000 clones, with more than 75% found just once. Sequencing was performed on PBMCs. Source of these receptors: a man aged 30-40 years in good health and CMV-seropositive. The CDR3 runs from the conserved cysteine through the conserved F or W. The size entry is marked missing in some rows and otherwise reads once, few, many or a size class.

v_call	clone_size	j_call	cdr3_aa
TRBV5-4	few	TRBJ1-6	CASSGQHNSPLHF
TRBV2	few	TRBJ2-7	CASIMTSGVYEQYF
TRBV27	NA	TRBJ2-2	CASRQNTGELFF
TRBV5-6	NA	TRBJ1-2	CASSQTGGVGYTF
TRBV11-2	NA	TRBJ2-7	CASSIRGPYEQYF
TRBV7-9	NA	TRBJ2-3	CASSLPPGTSTDTQYF
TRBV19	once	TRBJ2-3	CASSALAGGTVDTQYF
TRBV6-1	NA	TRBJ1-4	CASTLQGDEKLFF
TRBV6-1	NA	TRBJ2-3	CASSESTSGGITDTQYF
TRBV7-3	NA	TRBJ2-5	CASSRRGGGGKETQYF
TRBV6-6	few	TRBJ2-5	CASRATSGGDRETQYF
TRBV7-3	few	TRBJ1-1	CASSRGQEYTEAFF
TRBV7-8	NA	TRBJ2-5	CASSLLVGWETQYF
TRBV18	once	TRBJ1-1	CASSFGGRDTEAFF
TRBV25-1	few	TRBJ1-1	CASRRRGGNTEAFF
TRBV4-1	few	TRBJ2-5	CASSLLAGEQETQYF